The 21 T cell receptor beta chains presented below share a single source sample, sequenced in a study of blood T cell repertoires in COVID-19. The assay was immunoSEQ multiplex PCR, and TCRdb's table has in-frame clones only and misses some. This table has approximately 290,000 clones, under 85% appearing once. The source material was peripheral blood. These receptors all come from a human donor with COVID-19, enrolled during active disease. The donor label of this sample is uncertain.

The rearrangement links TRBV9 to TRBJ1-1, with D unclear. Germline V CDR1 and CDR2: SGDLS, YYNGEE. This CDR3 is 13 amino acids long. V shed 0 bases and J shed 6 bases, with 9 bases lying between them. The CDR3 region has the DNA TGTGCCAGCAGCGTAGAACAGTCGGCTGAAGCTTTCTTT. Protein sequence: CASSVEQSAEAFF. Combining the CDR3 with reference TRBV9 and TRBJ1-1 gives the whole variable domain DSGVTQTPKHLITATGQRVTLRCSPRSGDLSVYWYQQSLDQGLQFLIQYYNGEERAKGNILERFSAQQFPDLHSELNLSSLELGDSALYFCASSVEQSAEAFFGQGTRLTVV.

This clone has more than one count but fewer than ten. The chain links TRBV30 to TRBJ2-7; D remains ambiguous. The CDR3 is 12 residues long. The germline V gene has CDR1 GTSNPN and CDR2 SVGIG (reference sequence). Trimming removed 1 base from V and 0 bases from J, with 4 bases in between. The CDR3 spells CAWSASSYEQYF. The CDR3 bases are TGTGCCTGGAGTGCTTCCTCCTACGAGCAGTACTTC.

This clone was recorded a few times. The genes are TRBV2 and TRBJ1-2; D is possibly TRBD1 (6 bases). Germline lookup yields CDR1 SNHLY and CDR2 FYNNEI. Trimming stripped 9 bases from V and 5 bases from J, with 16 bases between. This CDR3 is built from 13 residues. Here the CDR3 DNA reads TGTGCCAGTTGCCTGACAGGCCGGTATGGCTACACCTTC. Protein product: CASCLTGRYGYTF. The full variable domain, with the rest looked up from reference TRBV2 and TRBJ1-2, is EPEVTQTPSHQVTQMGQEVILRCVPISNHLYFYWYRQILGQKVEFLVSFYNNEISEKSEIFDDQFSVERPDGSNFTLKIRSTKLEDSAMYFCASCLTGRYGYTFGSGTRLTVV.

This chain connects TRBV12-5 to TRBJ1-5; D possibly corresponds to TRBD1 (6 bases). The ends were cut back, 6 bases at V and 6 bases at J, with 15 bases in the middle. Looked up from germline, CDR1 is LGHNT and CDR2 is FRNRAP. The CDR3 length is 14 residues. CDR3 bases: TGTGCTAGTGGCCCCTCTACAGGGTCTCAGCCCCAGCATTTT. Protein product: CASGPSTGSQPQHF.

This rearrangement joins TRBV2 to TRBJ1-2; D not resolved. Germline-derived CDR1 and CDR2 are SNHLY and FYNNEI. Trimming shortened V by 0 bases and J by 4 bases, and 9 bases separated the two germline ends. CDR3 length: 14 amino acids. CDR3 nucleotide sequence: TGTGCCAGCAGTGAAGCCAGGTCTGGCTATGGCTACACCTTC. Protein: CASSEARSGYGYTF.

The chain couples TRBV9 to TRBJ2-1; a possible D gene is TRBD1 (5 bases). CDR3 length equals 15 residues. Germline CDR1 SGDLS, CDR2 YYNGEE. V dropped 0 bases and J dropped 9 bases, with 16 bases sitting between them. In DNA form, the CDR3 reads TGTGCCAGCAGCGTAGATAAGTGGGGCGTGGTTGAGCAGTTCTTC. Translation: CASSVDKWGVVEQFF.

This CDR3 is CASSPGQGADLVNGYTF. CDR3 sequence (DNA): TGTGCCAGCAGTCCAGGACAGGGGGCGGATTTAGTAAATGGCTACACCTTC. The rearrangement joins TRBV7-6 to TRBJ1-2; 11 bases match TRBD1. The V segment lost 6 bases and the J segment 6 bases; nucleotides outside the gene matches: 15. Germline values: CDR1 SGHVS, CDR2 FNYEAQ. The CDR3 runs to 17 residues. Using reference TRBV7-6 and TRBJ1-2 for the parts outside the CDR3, the full variable domain is GAGVSQSPRYKVTKRGQDVALRCDPISGHVSLYWYRQALGQGPEFLTYFNYEAQQDKSGLPNDRFSAERPEGSISTLTIQRTEQRDSAMYRCASSPGQGADLVNGYTFGSGTRLTVV.

The chain combines TRBV11-2 with TRBJ1-1; no definite D call. The germline V gene encodes CDR1 SGHAT and CDR2 FQNNGV. The CDR3 sequence is 14 residues long. The V end was cut by 1 base, the J end by 2 bases, with 8 bases between. CDR3 in amino acids: CASSLAQSNTEAFF. The CDR3 DNA reads as TGTGCCAGCAGCTTAGCACAGAGCAACACTGAAGCTTTCTTT.

The chain links TRBV7-9 to TRBJ1-4, with D uncertain. Trimming removed 5 bases at V and 0 bases at J, with 10 bases between. The CDR3 has 15 amino acids. Germline CDR1 SEHNR, CDR2 FQNEAQ (reference sequence). CDR3 residues: CASSLPGPTNEKLFF. The CDR3 nucleotides read TGTGCCAGCAGCCTGCCGGGTCCAACTAATGAAAAACTGTTTTTT.

The J gene is TRBJ1-5, the V gene TRBV10-2; 7 bases fit TRBD1. V shed 9 bases and J 6 bases; nucleotides not matched to a gene: 8. Looked up from germline, CDR1 is WSHSY and CDR2 is SAAADI. CDR3 size: 13 residues. CDR3 in amino acids: CASTGAGGQPQHF. As DNA, the CDR3 is TGCGCCAGTACAGGGGCGGGAGGTCAGCCCCAGCATTTT.

V usage is TRBV28 and J usage is TRBJ2-7; possible D gene TRBD1, 7 bases. Germline V gene lookup returns CDR1 MDHEN and CDR2 SYDVKM. This CDR3 contains 16 residues. With 8 bases removed from V and 5 bases from J, the gap between germline ends came to 25 bases. The CDR3 is CASCSAGFQGVDEQYF. The CDR3 DNA reads TGTGCCAGCTGTTCAGCGGGTTTCCAGGGGGTGGACGAGCAGTACTTC.

The V gene is TRBV27, the J gene TRBJ2-2; D not certain. Between the trimmed V and J ends, which lost 6 bases and 0 bases, there was a span of 14 bases. CDR1 MNHEY and CDR2 SMNVEV come from the germline V gene (reference sequence). CDR3 length equals 16 residues. CDR3 loop: CASSPTRAPNTGELFF. CDR3 bases: TGTGCCAGCAGCCCTACCCGAGCCCCGAACACCGGGGAGCTGTTTTTT.

J is TRBJ2-5 and V is TRBV6-6; the D gene is possibly TRBD2 (6 bases). Germline V lookup: CDR1 MNHNY, CDR2 SVGAGI (reference sequence). Trimming took off 2 bases at V and 4 bases at J, with 8 bases between the two ends. This CDR3 is 13 amino acids long. The CDR3 DNA reads as TGTGCCAGCAGTTACCCGGGAGTAGAGACCCAGTACTTC. It specifies CASSYPGVETQYF.

Only a few counts were recorded for this clone. The chain links TRBV7-9 to TRBJ2-5; D not certain. This CDR3 contains 13 residues. V was pared by 5 bases and J by 5 bases, with 12 bases between. Germline V gives CDR1 SEHNR, CDR2 FQNEAQ (reference sequence). CDR3 residues: CASSLGVGETQYF. CDR3 nucleotides: TGTGCCAGCAGCCTCGGCGTCGGGGAGACCCAGTACTTC.

A few counts support this clone. V is TRBV12-3 or TRBV12-4 and J is TRBJ2-7; D remains unclear. Trimming pared 4 bases from V and 3 bases from J, leaving 4 bases between. The CDR3 has 11 residues. The CDR3 nucleotides read TGTGCCAGCAGTTCACTCTACGAGCAGTACTTC. Its protein is CASSSLYEQYF.

V and J are TRBV9 and TRBJ2-1; possible D gene TRBD2, 5 bases. The CDR3 sequence is 15 residues long. Germline V CDR1 and CDR2: SGDLS, YYNGEE. The V and J ends lost 0 bases and 8 bases respectively, with 15 bases between them. DNA for the CDR3: TGTGCCAGCAGCGTAGAGGTCGGGGTGGGTGATGAGCAGTTCTTC. This sequence encodes CASSVEVGVGDEQFF.

CDR3 sequence reads: CASSLGASGRRGSSYNEQFF. The CDR3 DNA is TGTGCCAGCAGCCTCGGGGCTAGCGGGAGACGGGGAAGCTCCTACAATGAGCAGTTCTTC. The J gene is TRBJ2-1, the V gene TRBV9; 10 bases line up with TRBD2. The CDR3 runs 20 residues. From germline, CDR1 is SGDLS and CDR2 YYNGEE. V was pared by 4 bases and J by 0 bases, with 16 bases of the junction left unmatched. Combining the CDR3 with reference TRBV9 and TRBJ2-1 gives the whole variable domain DSGVTQTPKHLITATGQRVTLRCSPRSGDLSVYWYQQSLDQGLQFLIQYYNGEERAKGNILERFSAQQFPDLHSELNLSSLELGDSALYFCASSLGASGRRGSSYNEQFFGPGTRLTVL.

V gene TRBV7-2 combines with J gene TRBJ2-2, with 7 bases that match TRBD2. The CDR3 contains 16 residues. Germline V gives CDR1 SGHTA, CDR2 FQGNSA. J lost 7 bases, V lost 5 bases, and 13 bases had no gene match. The CDR3 DNA is TGTGCCAGCAGCCTTATACCCCGCGGGGGAAGCGGGGAGCTGTTTTTT. Translated: CASSLIPRGGSGELFF.

This clone has only one observation. This rearrangement joins TRBV7-9 to TRBJ1-5, with D unresolved. From germline, CDR1 is SEHNR and CDR2 FQNEAQ (reference sequence). V lost 8 bases and J 3 bases, leaving 11 bases between the germline ends. The CDR3 has 13 residues. Here the CDR3 DNA reads TGTGCCAGCGATCGGGGTCCCAATCAGCCCCAGCATTTT. Protein: CASDRGPNQPQHF.

This clone was counted once. This chain uses TRBV7-2 with TRBJ2-1, with TRBD1 identical over 7 bases. The CDR3 is made up of 16 amino acids. V lost 6 bases to trimming and J lost 0 bases; unmatched junction nucleotides: 8. Germline CDR1 and CDR2: SGHTA and FQGNSA. CDR3 amino acids: CASRSRGQASYNEQFF. The CDR3 DNA reads TGTGCCAGCAGGTCAAGGGGGCAAGCCTCCTACAATGAGCAGTTCTTC.

In this sample, this clone turned up a few times. The rearrangement links TRBV9 to TRBJ2-5; a weak D match, TRBD2 (6 bases). V lost 0 bases and J lost 4, with 16 bases in between. Germline V gene sequence: CDR1 SGDLS, CDR2 YYNGEE. This CDR3 region has 16 residues. CDR3 in DNA: TGTGCCAGCAGCGTAGCAGGCGGCACCGGGGGAGAGACCCAGTACTTC. Translation gives CASSVAGGTGGETQYF. Filled out from reference TRBV9 and TRBJ2-5, the complete variable domain reads DSGVTQTPKHLITATGQRVTLRCSPRSGDLSVYWYQQSLDQGLQFLIQYYNGEERAKGNILERFSAQQFPDLHSELNLSSLELGDSALYFCASSVAGGTGGETQYFGPGTRLLVL.